This section outlines one T cell receptor (beta chain) sequence together with its context. In the original analysis: Reference gene primer amplification gave nucleated cell count estimates. Using immunoSEQ multiplex PCR, the repertoire was profiled, and TCRdb retains in-frame clones only, with some absent. D and trimming were read from the DNA, whereas the V and J calls and clone size are those reported in that table. The data show 150,000 or so clones, around 85% seen once. CDR3 length equals 13 residues. CDR1 and CDR2 from the germline V gene are LNHDA and SQIVND (reference sequence). Trimming pared 6 bases from V and 0 bases from J, leaving 8 bases between. The sample originates from a study of blood T cell repertoires in COVID-19. Study in general: Whether acute or convalescent, the COVID-19 samples came from the United States, Italy and Spain. Sources were T cells, B-cell-depleted T cells, or PBMCs; the material itself was cDNA or gDNA.

The sequenced sample consisted of peripheral blood. The gene calls are TRBV19 and TRBJ1-1, with D tentatively TRBD1 (5 bases). The TCR was taken from a woman in her 70s with acute or convalescent COVID-19. CDR3 nucleotide sequence: TGTGCCAGTAGCGGGGGGGTGAACACTGAAGCTTTCTTT. It encodes CASSGGVNTEAFF.